The 12 T cell receptor beta chains below were found in one sample sequenced in a study of neurological immune-mediated disorders. Sample time point: technical triplicate 1. TCRdb reanalysed the 5' RACE reads using MiXCR and keeps one entry per CDR3 protein. The sample records some 38,000 distinct CDR3 sequences, 11% being singletons. The sequenced sample was PBMCs. The receptors were gathered from a man aged 60 to 75 with HTLV-1-associated myelopathy (HAM/TSP).

This clonotype appeared many times. This chain joins TRBV11-3 and TRBJ2-1; TRBD2 aligns across 10 bases. The CDR3 contains 16 residues. V was pared by 0 bases and J by 2 bases, with 1 base of the junction left unmatched. Germline values: CDR1 SGHNT, CDR2 YENEEA. CDR3 nucleotides: TGTGCCAGCAGCTTAGAAGGACTAGCGGCCTACAATGAGCAGTTCTTC. It encodes CASSLEGLAAYNEQFF.

This clonotype was observed many times. This chain links TRBV5-1 with TRBJ2-2; D perhaps matches TRBD1 (6 bases). V lost 3 bases and J lost 4, with 16 bases in between. The CDR3 consists of 16 residues. The germline V gene encodes CDR1 SGHRS and CDR2 YFSETQ. CDR3 protein: CASSYVQGAGTGELFF. The DNA of the CDR3 is TGCGCCAGCAGCTACGTACAGGGAGCAGGCACCGGGGAGCTGTTTTTT.

This clonotype was recorded many times. J is TRBJ1-2 and V is TRBV27, with 9 bases aligning to TRBD1. This CDR3 has 13 residues. The ends lost 0 bases at V and 7 bases at J; junction bases unmatched: 0. In germline, CDR1 is MNHEY, CDR2 SMNVEV (reference sequence). This chain's CDR3 is CASSLSTGGGYTF. The CDR3 nucleotides are TGTGCCAGCAGTTTATCGACAGGGGGTGGCTACACCTTC.

This clonotype came up many times. This chain joins TRBV5-1 and TRBJ2-3; 7 nucleotides line up with TRBD2. Per the germline V gene, CDR1 is SGHRS and CDR2 is YFSETQ. J gave up 2 bases and V 3 bases, and 6 bases lay outside the gene matches. This CDR3 has 15 residues. The CDR3 loop is CASSSLAGNTDTQYF. Written as DNA, the CDR3 is TGCGCCAGCAGCTCCTTAGCGGGTAACACAGATACGCAGTATTTT.

This clonotype occurred many times. The V and J genes are TRBV15 and TRBJ2-6; perhaps TRBD2 as D (6 bases). CDR1 LNHNV and CDR2 YYDKDF come from the germline V gene (reference sequence). The CDR3 runs to 18 residues. V lost 5 bases and J lost 3, with 20 bases in between. The CDR3 here is CATSPGTGRGSGANVLTF. In nucleotides, the CDR3 is TGTGCCACCAGCCCGGGAACGGGTCGGGGGAGTGGGGCCAACGTCCTGACTTTC.

This clonotype was counted many times. The chain recombines TRBV20-1 with TRBJ2-1; 8 positions agree with TRBD2. The CDR3 runs to 15 residues. CDR1 DFQATT and CDR2 SNEGSKA come from the germline V gene (reference sequence). Losses at the gene ends were 6 bases for V and 0 bases for J; bases not matched to a gene: 7. The CDR3, as DNA: TGCAGTGCCGGGGGGGACATCAGCTCCTACAATGAGCAGTTCTTC. Translated, it gives CSAGGDISSYNEQFF.

Many counts were recorded for this clonotype. The chain joins TRBV20-1 to TRBJ1-1; TRBD1 matches at 7 bases. CDR1 DFQATT and CDR2 SNEGSKA come from the germline V gene (reference sequence). The CDR3 runs to 13 residues. The V and J ends lost 2 bases and 1 base, in that order; junction bases with no gene match: 1. This chain's CDR3 is CSARRTGNTEAFF. The CDR3, as DNA: TGCAGTGCTAGAAGGACAGGGAACACTGAAGCTTTCTTT.

In this sample, this clonotype turned up many times. The CDR3 loop is CASSVDSRAGGYTF. The CDR3 region has the DNA TGTGCCAGCAGCGTAGATAGCAGGGCTGGCGGCTACACCTTC. This chain joins TRBV9 and TRBJ1-2; a weak D match, TRBD1 (5 bases). The CDR3 covers 14 residues. Germline V gene sequence: CDR1 SGDLS, CDR2 YYNGEE. Trimming pared 0 bases from V and 8 bases from J, leaving 14 bases between.

This clonotype appeared a few times. The gene calls are TRBV4-1 and TRBJ2-1; no firm D call. CDR3 length: 16 residues. Germline loops: CDR1 MGHRA, CDR2 YSYEKL. Between the trimmed V and J ends, which lost 0 bases and 0 bases, there was a span of 9 bases. The CDR3 is CASSQESISSYNEQFF. The CDR3 nucleotides read TGCGCCAGCAGCCAAGAGTCTATTAGCTCCTACAATGAGCAGTTCTTC.

This clonotype was counted ten times or more. This chain links TRBV9 with TRBJ1-6; possibly TRBD1 for D (6 bases). CDR3 size: 15 residues. Trimming pared 3 bases from V and 5 bases from J, leaving 12 bases between. Looked up from germline, CDR1 is SGDLS and CDR2 is YYNGEE. The CDR3 DNA follows: TGTGCCAGCAGCGCGAGGGGGGGCGATAATTCACCCCTCCACTTT. It translates to CASSARGGDNSPLHF.

This clonotype has a count of ten or more. This sequence joins TRBV7-9 and TRBJ2-4, with 8 bases identical to TRBD1. V shed 5 bases and J 0 bases; nucleotides not matched to a gene: 3. The CDR3 is made up of 15 amino acids. From germline, CDR1 is SEHNR and CDR2 FQNEAQ (reference sequence). Here the CDR3 DNA reads TGTGCCAGCAGCCCAGGGGGCATAGCCAAAAACATTCAGTACTTC. Translated: CASSPGGIAKNIQYF. The complete variable domain, with remaining parts taken from reference TRBV7-9 and TRBJ2-4, reads DTGVSQNPRHKITKRGQNVTFRCDPISEHNRLYWYRQTLGQGPEFLTYFQNEAQLEKSRLLSDRFSAERPKGSFSTLEIQRTEQGDSAMYLCASSPGGIAKNIQYFGAGTRLSVL.

This clonotype was found many times. This chain connects TRBV5-5 to TRBJ1-1; D uncertain. CDR3 length: 13 amino acids. Germline V gives CDR1 SGHKS, CDR2 YYEKEE (reference sequence). Trimming took 1 base from V and 1 from J, leaving 5 bases between them. CDR3 DNA: TGTGCCAGCAGCTTGAAGGGGAACACTGAAGCTTTCTTT. Protein product: CASSLKGNTEAFF.